The 27 T cell receptor beta chains presented below share a single source sample, sequenced in a study of blood T cell repertoires in COVID-19. Profiling relied on immunoSEQ multiplex PCR, and the TCRdb table lists in-frame clones only, not all of them. The data contain fewer than 70,000 clones, 82% of them singletons. The source material was peripheral blood. The source is a woman older than 75 with acute or convalescent COVID-19.

The chain recombines TRBV29-1 with TRBJ2-5, with D hard to call. This CDR3 region has 12 residues. With 5 bases removed from V and 1 base from J, the gap between germline ends came to 8 bases. Germline CDR1 and CDR2: SQVTM and ANQGSEA. The CDR3 DNA is TGCAGCGTTTGGAACAGCCAAGAGACCCAGTACTTC. Amino acid sequence: CSVWNSQETQYF.

This rearrangement joins TRBV30 to TRBJ1-1; maybe TRBD1 (6 bases). The germline V gene has CDR1 GTSNPN and CDR2 SVGIG (reference sequence). CDR3 length: 15 amino acids. The V gene lost 0 bases and the J gene lost 7 bases, with 18 bases spanning the gap. In DNA form, the CDR3 reads TGTGCCTGGAGTGTTCTGGTCGGGCAGGGGAATGAAGCTTTCTTT. As protein: CAWSVLVGQGNEAFF.

This clone was observed a few times. The V gene is TRBV7-2, the J gene TRBJ2-1, with 9 bases fitting TRBD2. With V trimmed by 4 bases and J by 4 bases, 5 bases remained unmatched. Looked up from germline, CDR1 is SGHTA and CDR2 is FQGNSA. This CDR3 is built from 15 residues. The CDR3 DNA reads TGTGCCAGCAGCTCTAGCGGGGCCCTATACAATGAGCAGTTCTTC. Translation: CASSSSGALYNEQFF.

The chain carries TRBV13 and TRBJ1-6; D is unclear. The V and J ends lost 0 bases and 10 bases respectively, with 13 bases between them. The CDR3 loop spans 15 amino acids. Germline assignment: CDR1 PRHDT and CDR2 FYEKMQ (reference sequence). CDR3 residues: CASSLGAPQASPLHF. Written as DNA, the CDR3 is TGTGCCAGCAGCTTAGGGGCCCCCCAGGCCTCACCCCTCCACTTT.

The chain links TRBV7-9 to TRBJ1-5, with TRBD1 matching over 8 bases. V shed 5 bases, J shed 5 bases, and the junction held 5 bases outside the gene matches. The CDR3 covers 14 residues. The germline CDR1 and CDR2 sequences are SEHNR and FQNEAQ (reference sequence). This CDR3 reads CASSTDRGYQPQHF. The CDR3 DNA reads as TGTGCCAGCAGCACCGACAGGGGTTATCAGCCCCAGCATTTT.

This clone was counted a single time. The chain carries TRBV11-3 and TRBJ1-1; a weak D match, TRBD1 (5 bases). The V gene's germline CDR1 is SGHNT and CDR2 YENEEA. V lost 3 bases to trimming and J lost 6 bases, with 11 bases between them. CDR3 length: 13 amino acids. Here the CDR3 reads CASSLGGTAEAFF. The CDR3 nucleotides read TGTGCCAGCAGCTTGGGGGGAACGGCTGAAGCTTTCTTT.

V and J are TRBV19 and TRBJ1-5; D gene ambiguous. The CDR3 consists of 15 residues. The V gene lost 10 bases and the J gene lost 6 bases, with 22 bases spanning the gap. CDR1 and CDR2 from the germline V gene are LNHDA and SQIVND (reference sequence). The CDR3 nucleotides are TGTGCCATTTCCCACCGTACGGGTCGGGGTCAGCCCCAGCATTTT. The encoded protein is CAISHRTGRGQPQHF.

This chain uses TRBV27 with TRBJ2-2; 8 positions agree with TRBD2. Germline trimming cut 6 bases from V and 1 base from J; bases unmatched to any gene: 10. Per germline, CDR1 MNHEY and CDR2 SMNVEV (reference sequence). The CDR3 runs 17 residues. DNA for the CDR3: TGTGCCAGCAGCACCCCGGGGGGGGGCGAGAACACCGGGGAGCTGTTTTTT. Protein sequence: CASSTPGGGENTGELFF.

This clone was picked up a small number of times. V usage is TRBV3-1 (or the pseudogene TRBV3-2) and J usage is TRBJ2-7, with D perhaps TRBD1 (5 bases). The CDR3 extends over 12 amino acids. Trimming removed 2 bases from V and 5 bases from J, with 7 bases in between. The germline V gene encodes CDR1 LGHDT and CDR2 YNNKEL (reference sequence). CDR3 DNA sequence: TGTGCCAGCAGCCAAAGGGGAAACGAGCAGTACTTC. Amino acid sequence: CASSQRGNEQYF.

The chain joins TRBV10-1 to TRBJ2-7; 9 nucleotides match TRBD1. CDR1 WNHNN and CDR2 SYGVQD come from the germline V gene (reference sequence). Unmatched junction bases numbered 7, after V lost 2 bases and J lost 5 bases. The CDR3 extends over 15 amino acids. The CDR3 DNA follows: TGCGCCAGCAGTGAGCCGGGACAGGGTAAGAACGAGCAGTACTTC. Translating gives CASSEPGQGKNEQYF.

J is TRBJ1-1 and V is TRBV5-4; TRBD1 matches at 8 bases. The length of the CDR3 is 16 residues. With V trimmed by 5 bases and J by 5 bases, 14 bases remained unmatched. Germline values: CDR1 SGHNT, CDR2 YYREEE (reference sequence). The CDR3 sequence: CASRPNNRGRKTEAFF. Here the CDR3 DNA reads TGTGCCAGCAGACCTAATAACAGGGGGAGGAAAACTGAAGCTTTCTTT.

This sequence joins TRBV6-5 and TRBJ1-5, with D unclear. The CDR3 covers 13 residues. V gave up 6 bases and J gave up 6 bases, with 12 bases separating them. The germline V gene has CDR1 MNHEY and CDR2 SVGAGI. The CDR3 spells CASRPMTFQPQHF. CDR3 DNA: TGTGCCAGCAGACCAATGACATTTCAGCCCCAGCATTTT.

This chain uses TRBV6-5 with TRBJ1-3; 7 bases align to TRBD1. Trimming removed 6 bases from V and 3 bases from J; junction bases left unmatched: 5. Germline V gives CDR1 MNHEY, CDR2 SVGAGI. There are 14 residues in the CDR3. The CDR3 loop is CASRPGTDGNTIYF. The CDR3, as DNA: TGTGCCAGCAGGCCCGGGACAGATGGAAACACCATATATTTT.

The rearrangement uses TRBV5-1 and TRBJ2-1; TRBD2 matches 8 bases. CDR3 length equals 15 residues. Germline V gene data show CDR1 as SGHRS and CDR2 as YFSETQ. J was trimmed by 8 bases and V by 4 bases; bases with no gene match: 11. The CDR3 bases are TGCGCCAGCAGCCCTCGGGGTAGCGGGGACTATGAGCAGTTCTTC. It is translated as CASSPRGSGDYEQFF.

This clone was seen just once. The chain's CDR3 is CASSQQRLTGYTF. CDR3 bases: TGTGCCAGCAGCCAACAGAGGTTAACGGGCTACACCTTC. The chain joins TRBV3-1 (or the pseudogene TRBV3-2) to TRBJ1-2; the D is unclear. The ends were cut back, 2 bases at V and 8 bases at J, with 12 bases in the middle. The CDR3 is 13 amino acids. The germline gives CDR1 LGHDT, CDR2 YNNKEL (reference sequence).

The rearrangement joins TRBV7-9 to TRBJ2-3; D unresolved. The CDR3 runs to 17 residues. Trimming removed 5 bases from V and 1 base from J, with 19 bases in between. Germline V gene lookup returns CDR1 SEHNR and CDR2 FQNEAQ (reference sequence). The CDR3 DNA reads TGTGCCAGCAGCCCCGCGGCCGAGACCCTACGCACAGATACGCAGTATTTT. It specifies CASSPAAETLRTDTQYF.

The chain carries TRBV5-1 and TRBJ2-2, with D possibly being TRBD1 (6 bases). Per the germline V gene, CDR1 is SGHRS and CDR2 is YFSETQ. V lost 2 bases, J lost 7 bases, and 15 bases lay in between. The CDR3 runs 15 residues. The CDR3: CASSFRGYDVGELFF. The CDR3 DNA is TGCGCCAGCAGCTTCAGGGGATATGATGTCGGGGAGCTGTTTTTT. Full variable domain (rest looked up from reference TRBV5-1 and TRBJ2-2): KAGVTQTPRYLIKTRGQQVTLSCSPISGHRSVSWYQQTPGQGLQFLFEYFSETQRNKGNFPGRFSGRQFSNSRSEMNVSTLELGDSALYLCASSFRGYDVGELFFGEGSRLTVL.

This chain links TRBV5-1 with TRBJ2-3; 9 positions match TRBD1. CDR1 is SGHRS, CDR2 YFSETQ, per germline. The J segment lost 4 bases and the V segment lost 1 base, leaving 1 base of the junction unmatched. This CDR3 comprises 14 residues. The CDR3, as DNA: TGCGCCAGCAGCTTGACAGGGGGCTCAGATACGCAGTATTTT. Residues: CASSLTGGSDTQYF. Full variable domain (missing parts from reference TRBV5-1 and TRBJ2-3): KAGVTQTPRYLIKTRGQQVTLSCSPISGHRSVSWYQQTPGQGLQFLFEYFSETQRNKGNFPGRFSGRQFSNSRSEMNVSTLELGDSALYLCASSLTGGSDTQYFGPGTRLTVL.

The chain joins TRBV27 to TRBJ1-1, with D possibly being TRBD1 (5 bases). Germline V gene sequence: CDR1 MNHEY, CDR2 SMNVEV (reference sequence). Trimming removed 4 bases at V and 4 bases at J, with 10 bases between. The CDR3 extends over 13 amino acids. CDR3 sequence: CASSSVRVTEAFF. The CDR3 nucleotides are TGTGCCAGCAGTTCCGTCAGGGTCACTGAAGCTTTCTTT.

The chain employs TRBV6-6 and TRBJ1-2, with D uncertain. The length of the CDR3 is 12 residues. Germline V gene data show CDR1 as MNHNY and CDR2 as SVGAGI (reference sequence). V lost 5 bases and J lost 6, with 10 bases in between. In DNA form, the CDR3 reads TGTGCCAGCAGTATCCAGAGGGATGGCTACACCTTC. Its translation is CASSIQRDGYTF.

This clone appeared a few times. The rearrangement joins TRBV2 to TRBJ1-1; no clear D. Trimming pared 4 bases from V and 1 base from J, leaving 16 bases between. Germline CDR1 is SNHLY and CDR2 is FYNNEI. The CDR3 consists of 16 residues. CDR3 loop: CASSVSGSRANTEAFF. The CDR3 nucleotides are TGTGCCAGCAGTGTATCCGGGAGCCGAGCGAACACTGAAGCTTTCTTT. Variable domain in full (rest from reference TRBV2 and TRBJ1-1): EPEVTQTPSHQVTQMGQEVILRCVPISNHLYFYWYRQILGQKVEFLVSFYNNEISEKSEIFDDQFSVERPDGSNFTLKIRSTKLEDSAMYFCASSVSGSRANTEAFFGQGTRLTVV.

This rearrangement joins TRBV29-1 to TRBJ2-5; 10 bases line up with TRBD1. This CDR3 comprises 13 residues. The junction had 7 bases not matched to a gene; V was cut back by 7 bases and J by 5 bases. CDR1 and CDR2 from the germline V gene are SQVTM and ANQGSEA. CDR3 region: CSATDRGGETQYF. The CDR3 nucleotides are TGCAGCGCTACGGACAGGGGGGGCGAGACCCAGTACTTC. Full variable domain (missing parts from reference TRBV29-1 and TRBJ2-5): SAVISQKPSRDICQRGTSLTIQCQVDSQVTMMFWYRQQPGQSLTLIATANQGSEATYESGFVIDKFPISRPNLTFSTLTVSNMSPEDSSIYLCSATDRGGETQYFGPGTRLLVL.

The gene calls are TRBV18 and TRBJ2-3; 10 nucleotides line up with TRBD2. The V segment lost 2 bases and the J segment 4 bases; nucleotides outside the gene matches: 6. CDR1 KGHSH and CDR2 LQKENI come from the germline V gene. This CDR3 region has 16 residues. CDR3 amino acids: CASSPYSGGASDTQYF. CDR3 nucleotide sequence: TGTGCCAGCTCACCATACAGCGGGGGGGCGTCAGATACGCAGTATTTT.

This rearrangement joins TRBV2 to TRBJ2-2; D remains unclear. Trimming stripped 7 bases from V and 4 bases from J, with 13 bases between. Germline assignment: CDR1 SNHLY and CDR2 FYNNEI. CDR3 size: 14 residues. The chain's CDR3 is CASNPEWPTGELFF. The CDR3 DNA sequence: TGTGCCAGCAATCCAGAATGGCCCACCGGGGAGCTGTTTTTT.

The chain recombines TRBV5-4 with TRBJ2-1; TRBD2 matches 8 bases. The J segment lost 6 bases and the V segment lost 4 bases, leaving 12 bases of the junction unmatched. The CDR3 sequence is 16 residues long. Germline lookup yields CDR1 SGHNT and CDR2 YYREEE (reference sequence). CDR3 nucleotide sequence: TGTGCCAGCAGCCGAAAAACTAGCGGCCGCGGCAATGAGCAGTTCTTC. Protein product: CASSRKTSGRGNEQFF.

The chain recombines TRBV6-5 with TRBJ2-3, with D unclear. Germline lookup yields CDR1 MNHEY and CDR2 SVGAGI. The V end was cut by 5 bases, the J end by 4 bases, with 7 bases between. The CDR3 is 12 amino acids. The DNA of the CDR3 is TGTGCCAGCAGTCCCCTACCAGATACGCAGTATTTT. Its translation is CASSPLPDTQYF.

The chain carries TRBV29-1 and TRBJ1-1, with a tentative D call TRBD1 (5 bases). V lost 8 bases, J lost 1 base, and 20 bases lay in between. Germline CDR1 SQVTM, CDR2 ANQGSEA. The CDR3 is 15 residues long. CDR3 sequence (DNA): TGCAGCCCTGGTAGTTTCGGGGGAGGGAACACTGAAGCTTTCTTT. Protein sequence: CSPGSFGGGNTEAFF.